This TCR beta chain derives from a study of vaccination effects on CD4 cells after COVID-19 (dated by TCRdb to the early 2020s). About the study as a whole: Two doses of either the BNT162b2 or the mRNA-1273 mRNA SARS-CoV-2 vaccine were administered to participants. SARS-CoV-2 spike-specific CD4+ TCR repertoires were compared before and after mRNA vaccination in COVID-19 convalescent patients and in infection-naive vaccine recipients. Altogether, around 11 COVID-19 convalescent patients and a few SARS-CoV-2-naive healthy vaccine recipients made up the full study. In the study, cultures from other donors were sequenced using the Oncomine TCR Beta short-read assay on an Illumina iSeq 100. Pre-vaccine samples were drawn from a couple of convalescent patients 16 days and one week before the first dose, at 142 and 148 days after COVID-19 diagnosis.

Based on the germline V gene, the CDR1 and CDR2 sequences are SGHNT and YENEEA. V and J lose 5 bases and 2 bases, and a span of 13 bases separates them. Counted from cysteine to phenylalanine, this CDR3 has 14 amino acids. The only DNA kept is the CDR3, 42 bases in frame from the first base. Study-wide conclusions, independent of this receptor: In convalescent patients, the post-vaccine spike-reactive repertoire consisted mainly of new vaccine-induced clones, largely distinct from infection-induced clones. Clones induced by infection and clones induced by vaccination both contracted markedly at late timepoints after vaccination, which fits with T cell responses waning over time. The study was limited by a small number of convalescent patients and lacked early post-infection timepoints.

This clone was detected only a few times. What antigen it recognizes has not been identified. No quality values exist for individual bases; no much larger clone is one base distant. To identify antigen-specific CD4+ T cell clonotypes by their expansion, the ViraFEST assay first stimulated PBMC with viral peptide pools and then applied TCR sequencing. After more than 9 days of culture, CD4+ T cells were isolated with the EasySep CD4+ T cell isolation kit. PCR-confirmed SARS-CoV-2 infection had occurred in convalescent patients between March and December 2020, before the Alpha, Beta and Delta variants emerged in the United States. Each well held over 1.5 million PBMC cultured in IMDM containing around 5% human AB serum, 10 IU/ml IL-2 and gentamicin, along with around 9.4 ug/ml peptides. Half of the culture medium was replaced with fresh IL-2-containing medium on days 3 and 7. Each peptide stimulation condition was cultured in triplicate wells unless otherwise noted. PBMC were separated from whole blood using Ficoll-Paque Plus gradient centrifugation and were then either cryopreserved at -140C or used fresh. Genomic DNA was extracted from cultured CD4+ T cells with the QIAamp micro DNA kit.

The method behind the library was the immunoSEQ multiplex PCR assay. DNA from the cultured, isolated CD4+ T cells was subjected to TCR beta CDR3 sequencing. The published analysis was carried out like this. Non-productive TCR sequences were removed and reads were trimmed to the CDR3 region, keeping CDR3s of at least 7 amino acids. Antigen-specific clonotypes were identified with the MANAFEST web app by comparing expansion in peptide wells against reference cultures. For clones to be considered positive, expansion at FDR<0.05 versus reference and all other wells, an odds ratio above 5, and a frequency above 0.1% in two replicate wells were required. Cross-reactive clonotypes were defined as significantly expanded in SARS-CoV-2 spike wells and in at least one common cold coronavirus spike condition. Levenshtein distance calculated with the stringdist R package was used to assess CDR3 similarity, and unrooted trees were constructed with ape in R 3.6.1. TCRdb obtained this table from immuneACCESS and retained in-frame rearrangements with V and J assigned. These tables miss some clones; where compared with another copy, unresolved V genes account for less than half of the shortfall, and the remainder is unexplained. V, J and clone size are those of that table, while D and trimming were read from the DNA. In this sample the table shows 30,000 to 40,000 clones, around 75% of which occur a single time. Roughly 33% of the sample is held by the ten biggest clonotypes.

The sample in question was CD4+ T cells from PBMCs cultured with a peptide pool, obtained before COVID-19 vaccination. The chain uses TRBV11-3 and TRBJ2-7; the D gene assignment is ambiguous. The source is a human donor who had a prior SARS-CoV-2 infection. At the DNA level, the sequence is TGTGCCAGCAGCCTACCTCATGGGCCCTACGAGCAGTACTTC. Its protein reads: CASSLPHGPYEQYF.